This passage covers 14 T cell receptor beta chains from one sample sequenced in a study of regulatory T cells in long-lasting Graves disease. Libraries of TCR beta came from iRepertoire HTBI primers plus Arm-PCR of CDR3 regions. TCRdb analysed the multiplex PCR reads with MiXCR anew, one entry per CDR3 protein. The data hold some 300,000 distinct CDR3 sequences, with more than 20% observed a single time. The sample's time point: persistent/refractory GD, antithyroid drugs over 5 years with positive TRAb. RNA extracted from PBMCs served as the sequencing template. Here the sequenced sample was peripheral blood mononuclear cells (PBMCs), taken when the disease was refractory, from a patient treated with antithyroid drugs. Receptors originate from a female donor with Graves disease.

With respect to this clonotype: A read error is possible here, since a much larger clone lies one base away. The rearrangement uses TRBV28 and TRBJ2-7, with unresolved D. The CDR3 runs to 12 residues. CDR1 is MDHEN, CDR2 SYDVKM, per germline. CDR3 DNA: TGTGTCAGCACCCTAGGAAGCTACGAGCAGTACTTC. Amino acids: CVSTLGSYEQYF. Full variable domain (outside the CDR3, taken from reference TRBV28 and TRBJ2-7): DVKVTQSSRYLVKRTGEKVFLECVQDMDHENMFWYRQDPGLGLRLIYFSYDVKMKEKGDIPEGYSVSREKKERFSLILESASTNQTSMYLCVSTLGSYEQYFGPGTRLTVT.

This clonotype appeared many times. The chain is built from TRBV6-9 and TRBJ2-7; D perhaps matches TRBD2 (6 bases). The CDR3 loop spans 13 amino acids. Trimming cost V 3 bases and J 6 bases, with 12 bases left between them. Germline CDR1 MNHGY, CDR2 SVAAGI. This chain's CDR3 is CASSYPGGTEQYF. In DNA form, the CDR3 reads TGTGCCAGCAGTTACCCCGGGGGAACCGAGCAGTACTTC.

Many counts were recorded for this clonotype. V gene TRBV30 combines with J gene TRBJ2-6; a weak D match, TRBD1 (5 bases). The CDR3 extends over 14 amino acids. Looked up from germline, CDR1 is GTSNPN and CDR2 is SVGIG (reference sequence). With 4 bases removed from V and 0 bases from J, the gap between germline ends came to 7 bases. The CDR3 is CAWIGASGANVLTF. In DNA, the CDR3 is TGTGCCTGGATAGGGGCCTCTGGGGCCAACGTCCTGACTTTC.

V usage is TRBV29-1 and J usage is TRBJ1-1; D may be TRBD1 (6 bases). CDR3 size: 13 residues. CDR1 and CDR2 (germline): SQVTM, ANQGSEA. V lost 4 bases, J lost 2 bases, and 11 bases lay in between. CDR3 residues: CSVGGGLNTEAFF. In DNA, the CDR3 is TGCAGCGTTGGTGGGGGGCTTAACACTGAAGCTTTCTTT.

The chain carries TRBV7-2 and TRBJ2-1, with a possible D match to TRBD2 (6 bases). Germline CDR1 is SGHTA and CDR2 is FQGNSA. The ends were cut back, 2 bases at V and 0 bases at J, with 8 bases in the middle. The CDR3 consists of 15 residues. Here the CDR3 reads CASSLRGSSYNEQFF. The CDR3 region has the DNA TGTGCCAGCAGCTTACGGGGGAGCTCCTACAATGAGCAGTTCTTC.

This clonotype was detected a few times. The V gene is TRBV12-3 or TRBV12-4, the J gene TRBJ2-7; TRBD1 is a possible D gene (6 bases). The CDR3 covers 15 residues. Trimming left V 6 bases short and J 4 bases short, with 19 bases between. The CDR3, as DNA: TGTGCCAGCAGCCCGAGGAAGGGGGATCGGTACGAGCAGTACTTC. Residues: CASSPRKGDRYEQYF.

V is TRBV7-6 and J is TRBJ2-7, with 7 bases aligning to TRBD2. Germline values: CDR1 SGHVS, CDR2 FNYEAQ. The CDR3 totals 14 residues. After removal of 0 bases from V and 3 bases from J, the junction contained 2 bases not matched to a gene. CDR3 nucleotides: TGTGCCAGCAGCTTAGCGGCGGGAGACTACGAGCAGTACTTC. It translates to CASSLAAGDYEQYF.

This clonotype was detected only a few times. J is TRBJ1-3 and V is TRBV6-5; D unclear. V was trimmed by 2 bases and J by 0 bases, leaving 14 bases between them. The CDR3 consists of 17 residues. Germline V gives CDR1 MNHEY, CDR2 SVGAGI. The CDR3 sequence is CASSYRFTPNSGNTIYF. The DNA of the CDR3 is TGTGCCAGCAGTTACCGCTTCACACCTAACTCTGGAAACACCATATATTTT.

The genes are TRBV29-1 and TRBJ2-7; 9 bases map to TRBD2. The V gene's germline CDR1 is SQVTM and CDR2 ANQGSEA. CDR3 length equals 13 residues. V gave up 5 bases and J gave up 6 bases; unmatched junction bases: 8. Here the CDR3 reads CSVNKREDSEQYF. DNA of the CDR3: TGCAGCGTTAATAAGCGGGAGGACTCCGAGCAGTACTTC.

This chain joins TRBV20-1 and TRBJ2-7; D gene unclear. V shed 3 bases and J shed 0 bases, with 9 bases lying between them. Germline V gene data show CDR1 as DFQATT and CDR2 as SNEGSKA (reference sequence). The CDR3 runs 13 residues. CDR3: CSARDMSSYEQYF. The CDR3 DNA reads TGCAGTGCTAGGGATATGAGCTCCTACGAGCAGTACTTC.

This chain links TRBV27 with TRBJ2-7; D might be TRBD1 or TRBD2, each matching 7 bases. The germline CDR1 and CDR2 sequences are MNHEY and SMNVEV (reference sequence). V was cut by 3 bases and J by 3 bases, with 24 bases left in between. CDR3 length equals 18 residues. The CDR3 loop is CASSFGGGRGLSGYEQYF. CDR3 nucleotides: TGTGCCAGCAGTTTCGGAGGGGGGAGGGGGCTTTCGGGCTACGAGCAGTACTTC.

The chain is built from TRBV6-2 or TRBV6-3 and TRBJ2-6, with 8 bases aligning to TRBD2. CDR1 is MNHEY, CDR2 SVGEGT, per germline. This CDR3 has 16 residues. J gave up 4 bases and V 8 bases, and 10 bases lay outside the gene matches. This CDR3 is CASQARGGAGANVLTF. The CDR3 DNA is TGTGCCAGCCAGGCCCGGGGGGGAGCGGGGGCCAACGTCCTGACTTTC.

The V gene is TRBV29-1, the J gene TRBJ2-7; 10 positions agree with TRBD2. Unmatched junction bases numbered 8, after V lost 7 bases and J lost 5 bases. CDR1 is SQVTM and CDR2 is ANQGSEA in the germline V gene. CDR3 length: 13 amino acids. The CDR3 DNA is TGCAGCGCCCGAACTAGCGGGGCCCACGAGCAGTACTTC. Translation gives CSARTSGAHEQYF.

This sequence joins TRBV18 and TRBJ2-7; 7 bases are shared with TRBD2. Germline-derived CDR1 and CDR2 are KGHSH and LQKENI. J gave up 4 bases and V 5 bases, and 8 bases lay outside the gene matches. The CDR3 has 14 amino acids. The DNA of the CDR3 is TGTGCCAGCTCAGCCCGGGACTACCGATACGAGCAGTACTTC. Translated: CASSARDYRYEQYF.